Sequencing of this T cell receptor beta chain was carried out in a study of spatial heterogeneity in lung cancer. On the study more broadly: Sequencing consistently turned up more beta-chain sequences than alpha-chain sequences.

This clonotype was counted a few times. Documented time point: sample taken at primary tumor resection. A total of approximately 69 untreated early-stage non-small cell lung cancer patients served as donors. Each CDR3 protein gets one entry after TCRdb re-called the 5' RACE reads with MiXCR. The sample shows tens of thousands of distinct CDR3 sequences, 12% of them seen only once. The TCR originated in a male donor with early-stage non-small cell lung cancer. The material was PBMCs, obtained at surgery.

For the CDR3, the DNA is TGCGCCAGCAGCTTGGTCGGCTACAAGAGCACAGATACGCAGTATTTT. It yields the protein CASSLVGYKSTDTQYF. The V call is TRBV5-1, the J call TRBJ2-3; D is undetermined. CDR3 length: 16 residues. The V gene lost 0 bases and the J gene lost 0 bases, with 11 bases spanning the gap. Germline assignment: CDR1 SGHRS and CDR2 YFSETQ.